These 10 T cell receptor beta chains were all obtained from the same sample, sequenced in a study of cytomegalovirus exposure and HLA in healthy donors (dated by TCRdb to about 2017). The method behind the library was the immunoSEQ multiplex PCR assay. The immuneACCESS repertoire file appears here via TCRdb, limited to in-frame rearrangements. These files lack a portion of the clones; in checked studies, under half of the deficit traces to unresolved V genes, and the cause of the others is not known. The sample table lists about 330,000 clones, around 87% of them with a count of one. The leading ten clones occupy roughly 1.2% of the sample. The specimen sequenced was PBMCs. The receptor set was obtained from a woman aged 25-40 years in good health and CMV-seropositive.

This clone has a handful of counts. The chain uses TRBV9 and TRBJ1-6; 8 bases are shared with TRBD1. CDR3 length equals 16 residues. Germline V gene data show CDR1 as SGDLS and CDR2 as YYNGEE. J was trimmed by 14 bases and V by 6 bases; bases with no gene match: 19. The CDR3 bases are TGTGCCAGCAAAAAGGGTCAGGGGGCCGCGCCAGGGGCCCTCCACTTT. It codes for CASKKGQGAAPGALHF.

The chain is built from TRBV5-1 and TRBJ2-5; 7 bases are shared with TRBD1. CDR3 length: 14 residues. The V gene's germline CDR1 is SGHRS and CDR2 YFSETQ. V lost 2 bases and J lost 2; bases outside the gene matches: 3. The CDR3 DNA reads TGCGCCAGCAGCTTACAGGGGAAGCAAGAGACCCAGTACTTC. Translated, it gives CASSLQGKQETQYF.

V is TRBV28 and J is TRBJ2-7; D might be TRBD1 (6 bases). This CDR3 contains 14 residues. V was clipped by 5 bases and J by 3 bases, with 14 bases between them. CDR1 is MDHEN and CDR2 is SYDVKM in the germline V gene. DNA of the CDR3: TGTGCCAGCAGTCTCCCCGGGACAAACTACGAGCAGTACTTC. Amino acid sequence: CASSLPGTNYEQYF.

The genes are TRBV27 and TRBJ1-1, with TRBD1 as a possible D gene (6 bases). The CDR3 has 14 residues. V was trimmed by 4 bases and J by 6 bases, leaving 15 bases between them. Germline CDR1 reads MNHEY; CDR2 reads SMNVEV (reference sequence). The CDR3 bases are TGTGCCAGCAGTTCCCGTGGGGGGGCGGCTGAAGCTTTCTTT. Its translation is CASSSRGGAAEAFF.

This rearrangement joins TRBV6-1 to TRBJ2-1; D possibly corresponds to TRBD1 (7 bases). The CDR3 loop spans 15 amino acids. Germline values: CDR1 MNHNS, CDR2 SASEGT. Trimming pared 3 bases from V and 3 bases from J, leaving 12 bases between. This CDR3 is CASSDRQGLYNEQFF. CDR3 nucleotide sequence: TGTGCCAGCAGTGATAGACAGGGACTCTACAATGAGCAGTTCTTC.

V usage is TRBV19 and J usage is TRBJ2-7, with D perhaps matching TRBD1 (5 bases). Germline CDR1 LNHDA, CDR2 SQIVND (reference sequence). This CDR3 comprises 16 residues. Trimming removed 4 bases at V and 3 bases at J, with 19 bases between. CDR3 amino acids: CASSTGPNPPFYEQYF. The CDR3 DNA follows: TGTGCCAGTAGTACAGGGCCAAACCCTCCATTCTACGAGCAGTACTTC.

The J gene is TRBJ1-4, the V gene TRBV5-4; TRBD1 matches 8 bases. With V trimmed by 4 bases and J by 2 bases, 13 bases remained unmatched. CDR3 length equals 18 residues. Per germline, CDR1 SGHNT and CDR2 YYREEE (reference sequence). The CDR3 bases are TGTGCCAGCAGCAAAGGACAGGGAGGATTGGGCACTAATGAAAAACTGTTTTTT. The encoded protein is CASSKGQGGLGTNEKLFF. Full variable domain (missing parts from reference TRBV5-4 and TRBJ1-4): ETGVTQSPTHLIKTRGQQVTLRCSSQSGHNTVSWYQQALGQGPQFIFQYYREEENGRGNFPPRFSGLQFPNYSSELNVNALELDDSALYLCASSKGQGGLGTNEKLFFGSGTQLSVL.

In this sample, this clone turned up once. The gene calls are TRBV7-9 and TRBJ2-2; TRBD1 agrees at 8 bases. The CDR3 runs 15 residues. The germline V gene encodes CDR1 SEHNR and CDR2 FQNEAQ (reference sequence). The V segment lost 5 bases and the J segment 6 bases; nucleotides outside the gene matches: 8. The CDR3 reads CASSGVRGPAGELFF. The DNA for the CDR3 is TGTGCCAGCAGCGGCGTCAGGGGGCCAGCCGGGGAGCTGTTTTTT.

This chain joins TRBV7-8 and TRBJ1-4; TRBD1 matches at 7 bases. Germline V gene lookup returns CDR1 SGHVS and CDR2 FQNEAQ. The length of the CDR3 is 13 residues. J lost 8 bases, V lost 5 bases, and 5 bases had no gene match. DNA for the CDR3: TGTGCCAGCAGCCCAAAACAGGGGGAAAAACTGTTTTTT. Its translation is CASSPKQGEKLFF. The complete variable domain, with remaining parts taken from reference TRBV7-8 and TRBJ1-4, reads GAGVSQSPRYKVAKRGQDVALRCDPISGHVSLFWYQQALGQGPEFLTYFQNEAQLDKSGLPSDRFFAERPEGSVSTLKIQRTQQEDSAVYLCASSPKQGEKLFFGSGTQLSVL.

The chain has TRBV5-6 and TRBJ2-7, with D uncertain. V was cut by 0 bases and J by 0 bases, with 10 bases left in between. CDR1 SGHDT and CDR2 YYEEEE come from the germline V gene. This CDR3 contains 15 residues. CDR3 nucleotides: TGTGCCAGCAGCTTGGGCGGTGGATTCTCCTACGAGCAGTACTTC. Translated: CASSLGGGFSYEQYF.